These 14 T cell receptor beta chains share one sample of origin, sequenced in a study of blood T cell repertoires in COVID-19. The method was immunoSEQ multiplex PCR; TCRdb's version includes in-frame clones alone and lacks a portion of them. Of about 230,000 clones in the sample, over 75% were seen once. Material for sequencing was peripheral blood. Source of these receptors: a man between 50 and 59 years old with COVID-19, enrolled during active disease.

The chain couples TRBV5-1 to TRBJ2-3; tentative D call: TRBD2 (6 bases). The germline V and J ends were trimmed by 1 base and 4 bases, with 10 bases remaining between them. Germline V gives CDR1 SGHRS, CDR2 YFSETQ. There are 14 residues in the CDR3. In nucleotides, the CDR3 is TGCGCCAGCAGCTTGTCCCCGGGGGCAGATACGCAGTATTTT. It specifies CASSLSPGADTQYF.

Here the CDR3 reads CASSWLLGASEAFF. CDR3 nucleotides: TGTGCCAGCAGTTGGCTTTTGGGGGCCTCTGAAGCTTTCTTT. V is TRBV27 and J is TRBJ1-1, with a weak D call TRBD1 (6 bases). Germline assignment: CDR1 MNHEY and CDR2 SMNVEV (reference sequence). This CDR3 spans 14 amino acids. V lost 4 bases, J lost 6 bases, and 15 bases lay in between.

The rearrangement links TRBV6-1 to TRBJ2-1, with 10 bases that match TRBD1. This CDR3 spans 16 amino acids. V lost 0 bases to trimming and J lost 5 bases; unmatched junction nucleotides: 4. The germline V gene encodes CDR1 MNHNS and CDR2 SASEGT. CDR3 protein: CASSEAPGTGDNEQFF. CDR3 nucleotide sequence: TGTGCCAGCAGTGAAGCTCCCGGGACAGGGGACAATGAGCAGTTCTTC.

This CDR3 is CASRRNPGQGIYEQYF. The CDR3 DNA follows: TGTGCCAGCCGCAGGAACCCGGGACAGGGGATCTACGAGCAGTACTTC. The V gene is TRBV27, the J gene TRBJ2-7; 10 bases align to TRBD1. This CDR3 has 16 amino acids. Germline trimming cut 8 bases from V and 3 bases from J; bases unmatched to any gene: 13. Germline-derived CDR1 and CDR2 are MNHEY and SMNVEV (reference sequence).

The chain joins TRBV7-2 to TRBJ2-3; 15 bases align to TRBD2. Looked up from germline, CDR1 is SGHTA and CDR2 is FQGNSA. The V gene end was trimmed by 5 bases and the J gene end by 1 base; junction bases not matched to a gene: 1. The CDR3 covers 16 residues. CDR3 region: CASSRTSGRGTDTQYF. The CDR3 DNA sequence: TGTGCCAGCAGCAGGACTAGCGGGAGGGGCACAGATACGCAGTATTTT.

In its sample, this clone was seen a few times. CDR3 region: CASGRDTTYNEQFF. DNA of the CDR3: TGCGCCAGCGGTCGGGACACTACCTACAATGAGCAGTTCTTC. The chain has TRBV5-1 and TRBJ2-1; possibly TRBD1 for D (6 bases). The CDR3 has 14 residues. Germline values: CDR1 SGHRS, CDR2 YFSETQ. V gave up 7 bases and J gave up 2 bases, with 13 bases separating them.

The V call is TRBV5-1, the J call TRBJ2-2; D gene uncertain. CDR3 length: 17 residues. Germline CDR1 and CDR2: SGHRS and YFSETQ. Trimming cost V 0 bases and J 1 base, with 13 bases left between them. The CDR3 sequence: CASSLVLLQRNTGELFF. The CDR3 DNA reads as TGCGCCAGCAGCTTGGTTCTACTCCAACGGAACACCGGGGAGCTGTTTTTT.

This clone was picked up one time. The J gene is TRBJ2-7, the V gene TRBV5-1, with D possibly TRBD1 on 6 matching bases. The germline V gene has CDR1 SGHRS and CDR2 YFSETQ. The germline V and J ends were trimmed by 4 bases and 3 bases, with 11 bases remaining between them. This CDR3 spans 13 amino acids. The CDR3 sequence is CASSRTANYEQYF. As DNA, the CDR3 is TGCGCCAGCAGCAGGACAGCCAACTACGAGCAGTACTTC.

The V call is TRBV7-9, the J call TRBJ1-3; D remains unclear. The V gene lost 5 bases and the J gene lost 0 bases, with 14 bases spanning the gap. The germline CDR1 and CDR2 sequences are SEHNR and FQNEAQ (reference sequence). This CDR3 has 16 residues. CDR3 amino acids: CASSPRDPSSGNTIYF. The DNA of the CDR3 is TGTGCCAGCAGCCCCCGGGATCCGAGCTCTGGAAACACCATATATTTT.

The chain has TRBV28 and TRBJ2-7; a weak D match, TRBD1 (6 bases). CDR3 length: 13 amino acids. Germline CDR1 is MDHEN and CDR2 is SYDVKM. Trimming removed 6 bases from V and 1 base from J, with 10 bases in between. Here the CDR3 DNA reads TGTGCCAGCAGCTCAGGACAGTCCTACGAGCAGTACTTC. It codes for CASSSGQSYEQYF.

The chain carries TRBV19 and TRBJ2-1; possible D gene TRBD1, 6 bases. The CDR3 extends over 15 amino acids. In germline, CDR1 is LNHDA, CDR2 SQIVND (reference sequence). V was clipped by 1 base and J by 3 bases, with 10 bases between them. The CDR3 here is CASSIGARGYNEQFF. CDR3 nucleotides: TGTGCCAGTAGTATAGGGGCCAGGGGCTACAATGAGCAGTTCTTC.

This chain links TRBV5-6 with TRBJ1-6; D is undetermined. The CDR3 covers 14 residues. The germline CDR1 and CDR2 sequences are SGHDT and YYEEEE. Trimming cost V 4 bases and J 3 bases, with 8 bases left between them. CDR3 sequence (DNA): TGTGCCAGCAGCCCGGGTTACTATAATTCACCCCTCCACTTT. It codes for CASSPGYYNSPLHF.

This clone has just one count. This rearrangement joins TRBV6-5 to TRBJ1-1; D is perhaps TRBD1 (6 bases). The CDR3 is 14 residues long. V was cut by 4 bases and J by 2 bases, with 11 bases left in between. The germline V gene has CDR1 MNHEY and CDR2 SVGAGI. This CDR3 reads CASSSGVTNTEAFF. In DNA form, the CDR3 reads TGTGCCAGCAGTTCAGGGGTTACCAACACTGAAGCTTTCTTT.

The table lists this clone with a count of one. The chain's CDR3 is CAISATSGIPDTQYF. CDR3 DNA sequence: TGTGCCATCAGTGCGACTAGCGGGATCCCCGATACGCAGTATTTT. This chain joins TRBV10-3 and TRBJ2-3; 11 bases match TRBD2. J gave up 6 bases and V 4 bases, and 6 bases lay outside the gene matches. The germline CDR1 and CDR2 sequences are ENHRY and SYGVKD. The CDR3 is made up of 15 amino acids.